This T cell receptor (beta chain) was found in a study of T cell repertoires in cytomegalovirus infection. At the level of the study: Both recently identified HLA-C-restricted and well-studied HLA-B-restricted CMV epitopes were used in the study.

V lost 3 bases to trimming and J lost 2 bases, with 15 bases between them. Germline assignment: CDR1 DFQATT and CDR2 SNEGSKA (reference sequence). The CDR3 is made up of 15 amino acids. As regards this clonotype: No antigen is known for it.

Via MiXCR, TCRdb re-called the reads, giving one row per CDR3 protein. This table holds fewer than 1,000,000 distinct CDR3 sequences, roughly 31% found once. This clonotype was sampled from a human donor in good health (CMV status not recorded). Some clones in this sample may be carry-over from other donors' samples. The rearrangement joins TRBV20-1 to TRBJ2-3; D is possibly TRBD1 (6 bases). Sample: cultured CD8+ T cells from PBMCs, taken from culture after CMV antigen stimulation. CDR3 DNA sequence: TGCAGTGCTAGGGGCAGGGGCGGATCCACAGATACGCAGTATTTT. Translating gives CSARGRGGSTDTQYF.